The rows below give T cell receptor beta chains drawn from one sample of a study of cytomegalovirus exposure and HLA in healthy donors. Profiling relied on immunoSEQ multiplex PCR, and the TCRdb table lists in-frame clones only, not all of them. Found here are about 170,000 clones, 82% of them singletons; the top ten hold around 1.5%. Sequencing input: PBMCs. The receptors were gathered from a male donor in good health and CMV-seronegative. The CDR3 runs from the conserved cysteine through the conserved F or W.

V,J,length,CDR3
TRBV10-3,TRBJ1-1,16,CAIRPSGFSMGTEAFF
TRBV2,TRBJ1-2,12,CASSDNNYGYTF
TRBV6-1,TRBJ2-5,13,CASSASDQETQYF
TRBV10-1,TRBJ2-7,16,CASSESTLTDIYEQYF
TRBV5-6,TRBJ1-2,14,CASSLSRTVRGYTF
TRBV6-1,TRBJ2-7,15,CASSATSGPSYEQYF
TRBV12-5,TRBJ1-2,13,CASGLMPGYGYTF
TRBV30,TRBJ1-1,13,CAWSTGGGTEAFF
TRBV6-4,TRBJ1-6,15,CASSDSGRVYSPPHF
TRBV9,TRBJ2-1,15,CASSPRLAPNNEQFF
TRBV4-1,TRBJ2-2,15,CASSQGQASTGELFF
TRBV29-1,TRBJ1-4,14,CSVGQGRGVEKLFF
TRBV10-1,TRBJ1-1,14,CASSMGAEGTEAFF
TRBV30,TRBJ1-2,18,CAWIIREDRATPFNSYTF
TRBV19,TRBJ1-5,15,CASSDTGYSNQPQHF
TRBV7-9,TRBJ2-7,14,CASSYRGSSYEQYF
TRBV11-1,TRBJ2-1,13,CASSLKPGNEQFF
TRBV18,TRBJ2-1,15,CASSPTGVANNEQFF
TRBV7-9,TRBJ1-5,18,CASTLWGPNRGRNQPQHF
TRBV9,TRBJ2-5,17,CASSPTGERDDQETQYF
TRBV2,TRBJ1-4,14,CASSQLATNEKLFF
TRBV10-3,TRBJ2-3,12,CAISESTNTQYF
TRBV7-9,TRBJ1-1,16,CASSRPYEGQGMGAFF
TRBV29-1,TRBJ2-7,15,CSVETGFGLSYEQYF
TRBV7-6,TRBJ2-2,16,CASSFTGTGDPGELFF
TRBV11-2,TRBJ2-3,16,CASSPLGTSIIDTQYF
TRBV19,TRBJ1-1,14,CASSLQGPNTEAFF
TRBV5-5,TRBJ1-2,11,CASSLSRDISF
TRBV19,TRBJ2-7,15,CASSRDDRAHYEQYF
TRBV7-2,TRBJ1-1,15,CASSSTRGGFTEAFF
TRBV7-2,TRBJ2-1,13,CASSATSLGEQFF
TRBV15,TRBJ2-5,15,CATHSKDRGLETQYF
TRBV9,TRBJ1-4,15,CASSYQGASKEKLFF
TRBV9,TRBJ2-5,15,CASSVGTVGGEAQYF
TRBV20-1,TRBJ2-7,11,CSATPDTALYF
TRBV9,TRBJ2-2,15,CASSPSGRAIGELFF
TRBV9,TRBJ2-7,17,CASSARGRQGSLYEQYF
TRBV27,TRBJ1-2,13,CASSFRGTYGYTF
TRBV5-1,TRBJ1-3,16,CASSTGQRQSGNTIYF
TRBV4-1,TRBJ2-7,16,CASSQDGAGPTYEQYF
TRBV9,TRBJ1-5,15,CASSVSGSGFQPQHF
TRBV19,TRBJ2-1,14,CASLRDRGLNEQFF